Detailed here is one TCR beta chain. This entry comes from a study of blood T cell repertoires in COVID-19. CDR1 and CDR2 from the germline V gene are SEHNR and FQNEAQ (reference sequence). Trimming removed 1 base at V and 7 bases at J, with 11 bases between. This CDR3 contains 15 residues. Libraries were prepared by immunoSEQ multiplex PCR; TCRdb keeps only in-frame clonotypes and omits some of them. The repertoire consists of about 46,000 clones, with around 87% occurring once and the leading ten covering about 16%. Sequencing was carried out using peripheral blood. The V call is TRBV7-9, the J call TRBJ1-6; maybe TRBD1 (6 bases). The source is a human donor in a cohort sampled during active COVID-19. The CDR3 loop reads CASSLEDSLNSPLHF. Written as DNA, the CDR3 is TGTGCCAGCAGCTTAGAGGACAGTTTAAATTCACCCCTCCACTTT.